This T cell receptor beta chain was observed in a study of blood T cell repertoires in COVID-19. Study-wide background: The study drew acute and convalescent COVID-19 samples from the United States, Italy and Spain. In each case, the material was cDNA or gDNA derived from T cells, B-cell-depleted T cells, or PBMCs.

Trimming shortened V by 5 bases and J by 4 bases, and 14 bases separated the two germline ends. This CDR3 region has 14 residues. Germline V CDR1 and CDR2: SGHNT, YENEEA. Methods used by the authors: Cell counts per sample came from amplifying reference gene primers. Only in-frame clones appear in the TCRdb table, and some are missing; sequencing was by immunoSEQ multiplex PCR. V and J calls and clone size follow that table, whereas D and trimming were derived from the DNA. The sample has 150,000 or so clones; roughly 80% are singletons. Sequenced sample: PBMCs or T cells enriched from blood (not recorded which). This TCR derives from a woman aged 50 to 60 who had recovered from COVID-19. This chain connects TRBV11-3 to TRBJ1-1; no reliable D call. The CDR3 sequence is CASSPARWATEAFF. The DNA of the CDR3 is TGTGCCAGCAGCCCCGCCCGTTGGGCCACTGAAGCTTTCTTT.